The T cell receptor (beta chain) described here comes from a study of T cells in Graves' hyperthyroidism and ophthalmopathy. In its sample, this clonotype was seen many times. This CDR3 spans 12 amino acids. Germline V CDR1 and CDR2: SEHNR, FQNEAQ (reference sequence). With 3 bases removed from V and 6 bases from J, the gap between germline ends came to 9 bases. The TCR beta CDR3 regions underwent amplification using RNA transcripts as the source. The HTBI primer set served for first-round RT-PCR of the TCR CDR3. MiXCR was run by TCRdb on the multiplex PCR reads, yielding one entry per CDR3 protein. Seen here are about 740,000 distinct CDR3 sequences, 14% observed once, and the top ten hold roughly 10%.

The TCR was taken from a woman in her late teens or twenties with Graves' hyperthyroidism. The specimen sequenced was blood. The chain recombines TRBV7-9 with TRBJ2-7, with unresolved D. The CDR3 sequence is CASSFVKGEQYF. The CDR3 DNA reads TGTGCCAGCAGCTTTGTCAAGGGCGAGCAGTACTTC. Together with reference TRBV7-9 and TRBJ2-7, the CDR3 gives the full variable domain: DTGVSQNPRHKITKRGQNVTFRCDPISEHNRLYWYRQTLGQGPEFLTYFQNEAQLEKSRLLSDRFSAERPKGSFSTLEIQRTEQGDSAMYLCASSFVKGEQYFGPGTRLTVT.